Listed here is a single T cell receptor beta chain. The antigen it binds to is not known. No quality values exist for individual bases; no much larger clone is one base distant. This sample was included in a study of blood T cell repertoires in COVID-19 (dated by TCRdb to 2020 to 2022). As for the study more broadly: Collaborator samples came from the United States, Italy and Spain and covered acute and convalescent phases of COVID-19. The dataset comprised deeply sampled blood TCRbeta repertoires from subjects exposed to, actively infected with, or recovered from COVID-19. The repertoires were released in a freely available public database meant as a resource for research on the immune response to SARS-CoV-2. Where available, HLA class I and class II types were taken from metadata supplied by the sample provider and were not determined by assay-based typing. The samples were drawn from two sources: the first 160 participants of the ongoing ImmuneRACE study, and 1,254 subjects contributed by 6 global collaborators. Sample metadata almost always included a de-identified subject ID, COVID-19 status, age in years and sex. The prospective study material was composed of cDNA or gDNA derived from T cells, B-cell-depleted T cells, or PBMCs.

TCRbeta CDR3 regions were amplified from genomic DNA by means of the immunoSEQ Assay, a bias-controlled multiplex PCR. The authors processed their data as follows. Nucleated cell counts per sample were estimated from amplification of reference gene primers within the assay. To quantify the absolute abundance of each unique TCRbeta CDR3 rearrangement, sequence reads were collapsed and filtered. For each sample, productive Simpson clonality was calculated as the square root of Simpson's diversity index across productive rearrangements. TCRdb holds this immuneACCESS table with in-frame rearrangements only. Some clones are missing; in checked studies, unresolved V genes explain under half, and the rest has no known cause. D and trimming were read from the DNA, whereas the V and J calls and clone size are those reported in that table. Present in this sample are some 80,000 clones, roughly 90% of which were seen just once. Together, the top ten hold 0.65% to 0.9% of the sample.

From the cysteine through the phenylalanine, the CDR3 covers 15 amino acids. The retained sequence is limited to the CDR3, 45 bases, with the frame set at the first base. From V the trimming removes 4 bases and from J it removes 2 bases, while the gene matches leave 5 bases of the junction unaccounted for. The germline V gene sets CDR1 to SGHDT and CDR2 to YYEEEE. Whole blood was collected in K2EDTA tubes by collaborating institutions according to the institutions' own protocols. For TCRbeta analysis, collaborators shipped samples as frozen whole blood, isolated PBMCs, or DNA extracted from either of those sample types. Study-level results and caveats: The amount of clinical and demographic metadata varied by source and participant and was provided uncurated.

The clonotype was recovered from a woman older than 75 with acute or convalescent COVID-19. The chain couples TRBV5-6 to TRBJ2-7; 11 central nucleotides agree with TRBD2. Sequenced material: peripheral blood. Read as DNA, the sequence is TGTGCCAGCAGCAAAGGGACTAGCGGCGCCTACGAGCAGTACTTC. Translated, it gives CASSKGTSGAYEQYF.